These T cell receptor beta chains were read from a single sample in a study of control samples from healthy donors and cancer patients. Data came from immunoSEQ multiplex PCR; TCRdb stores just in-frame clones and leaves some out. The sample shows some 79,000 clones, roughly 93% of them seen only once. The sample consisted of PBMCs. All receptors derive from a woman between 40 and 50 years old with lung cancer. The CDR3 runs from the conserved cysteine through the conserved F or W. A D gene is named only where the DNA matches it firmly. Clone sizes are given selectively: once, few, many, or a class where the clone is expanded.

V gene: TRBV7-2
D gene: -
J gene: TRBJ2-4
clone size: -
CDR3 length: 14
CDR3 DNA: TGTGCCAGCAGCCCTGAGAGGGCGAGTAACATTCAGTACTTC
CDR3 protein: CASSPERASNIQYF

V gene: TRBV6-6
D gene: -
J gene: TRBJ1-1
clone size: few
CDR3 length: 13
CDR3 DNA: TGTGCCAGCGTAAGAGGATGGGGGCAGAAAGCTTTCTTT
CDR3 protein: CASVRGWGQKAFF

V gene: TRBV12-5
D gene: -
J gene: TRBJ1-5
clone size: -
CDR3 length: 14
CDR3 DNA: TGTGCTAGTGCCTTAGCGCCCGGCAATCAGCCCCAGCATTTT
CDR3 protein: CASALAPGNQPQHF

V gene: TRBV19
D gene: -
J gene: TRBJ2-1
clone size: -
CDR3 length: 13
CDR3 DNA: TGTGCCAGTAGTATCGGACCGTACAATGAGCAGTTCTTC
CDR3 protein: CASSIGPYNEQFF

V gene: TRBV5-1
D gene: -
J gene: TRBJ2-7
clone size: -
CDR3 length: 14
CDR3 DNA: TGCGCCAGCAGCTCCTCAGGGATCCGGTACGAGCAGTACTTC
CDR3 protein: CASSSSGIRYEQYF

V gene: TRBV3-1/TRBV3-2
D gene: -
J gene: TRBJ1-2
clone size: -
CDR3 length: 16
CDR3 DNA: TGTGCCAGCAGCCCCGGAGGGATCAGGGAATCCTATGGCTACACCTTC
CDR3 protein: CASSPGGIRESYGYTF

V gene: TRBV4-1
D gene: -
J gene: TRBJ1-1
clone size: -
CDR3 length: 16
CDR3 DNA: TGCGCCAGCCAAATGAGCGGGACACCCATGAACACTGAAGCTTTCTTT
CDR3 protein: CASQMSGTPMNTEAFF

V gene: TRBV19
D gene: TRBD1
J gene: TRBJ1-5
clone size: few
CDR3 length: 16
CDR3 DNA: TGTGCCAGTAGCCCCCGGACAGGGGGAGGCAATCAGCCCCAGCATTTT
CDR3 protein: CASSPRTGGGNQPQHF

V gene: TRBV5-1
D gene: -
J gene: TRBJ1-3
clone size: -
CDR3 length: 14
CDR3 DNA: TGCGCCAGCAGCTCGGGAAACTCTGGAAACACCATATATTTT
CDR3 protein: CASSSGNSGNTIYF

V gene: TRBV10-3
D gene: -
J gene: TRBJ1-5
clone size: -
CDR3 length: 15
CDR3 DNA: TGTGCCATCAGTGAGTCGAACAGAGACAATCAGCCCCAGCATTTT
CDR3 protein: CAISESNRDNQPQHF

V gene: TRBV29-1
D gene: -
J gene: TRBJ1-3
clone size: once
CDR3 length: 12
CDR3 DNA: TGCAGCGTTGAAGATTTTGGAAACACCATATATTTT
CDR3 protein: CSVEDFGNTIYF

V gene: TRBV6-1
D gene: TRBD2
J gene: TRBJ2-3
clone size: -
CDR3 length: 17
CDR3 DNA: TGTGCCAGCAGTGCGACCCAGTTGGGGGGGTTCACAGATACGCAGTATTTT
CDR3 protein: CASSATQLGGFTDTQYF

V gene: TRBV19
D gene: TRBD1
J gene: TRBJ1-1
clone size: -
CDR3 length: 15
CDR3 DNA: TGTGCCAGTTCCGGGACAGCTCTAATGAACACTGAAGCTTTCTTT
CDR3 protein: CASSGTALMNTEAFF

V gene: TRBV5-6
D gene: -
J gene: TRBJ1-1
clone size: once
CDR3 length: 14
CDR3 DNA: TGTGCCAGCAGCTTAAACGGGGGGAACACTGAAGCTTTCTTT
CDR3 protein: CASSLNGGNTEAFF

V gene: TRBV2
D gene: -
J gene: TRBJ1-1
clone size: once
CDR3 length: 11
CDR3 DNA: TGTGCCAGCATGAGCGGCACTGAAGCTTTCTTT
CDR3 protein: CASMSGTEAFF

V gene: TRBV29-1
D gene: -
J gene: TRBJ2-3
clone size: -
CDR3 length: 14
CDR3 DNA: TGCAGCGTTGAAGAGGGGGCGAGCACAGATACGCAGTATTTT
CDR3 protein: CSVEEGASTDTQYF

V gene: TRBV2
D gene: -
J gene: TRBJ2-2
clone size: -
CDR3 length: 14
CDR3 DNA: TGTGCCAGCAGTGGGGGGGCGTACGACGGGGAGCTGTTTTTT
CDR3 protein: CASSGGAYDGELFF

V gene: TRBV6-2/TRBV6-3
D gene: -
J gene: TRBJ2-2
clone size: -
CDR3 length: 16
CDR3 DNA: TGTGCCAGCAGCCCGCTAGCGAATCGCGACACCGGGGAGCTGTTTTTT
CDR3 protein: CASSPLANRDTGELFF

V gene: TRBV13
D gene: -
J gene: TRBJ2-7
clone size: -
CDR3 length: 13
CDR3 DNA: TGTGCCAGCAGGTCAAGACAGTTCTACGAGCAGTACTTC
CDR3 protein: CASRSRQFYEQYF

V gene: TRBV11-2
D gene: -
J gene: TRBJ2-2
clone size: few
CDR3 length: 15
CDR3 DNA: TGTGCCAGCAGCTCCCTGTGGGATTTTGGTGGGGAGCTGTTTTTT
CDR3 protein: CASSSLWDFGGELFF

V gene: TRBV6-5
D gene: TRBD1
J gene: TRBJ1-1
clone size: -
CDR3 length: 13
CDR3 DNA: TGTGCCAGTAACAGGGGGCCGAGCACTGAAGCTTTCTTT
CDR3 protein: CASNRGPSTEAFF

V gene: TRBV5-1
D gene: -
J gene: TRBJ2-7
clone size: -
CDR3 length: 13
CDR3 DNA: TGCGCCAGCAGAGTCAGTGAATCCTACGAGCAGTACTTC
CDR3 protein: CASRVSESYEQYF

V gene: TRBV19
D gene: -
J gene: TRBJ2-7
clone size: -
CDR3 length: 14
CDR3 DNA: TGTGCCAGTAGTATACCGGGGAAAGGCTACGAGCAGTACTTC
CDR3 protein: CASSIPGKGYEQYF

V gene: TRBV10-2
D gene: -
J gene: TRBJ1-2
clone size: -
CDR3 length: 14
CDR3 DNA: TGCGCCAGCAGTAGCCTCGGTTTCAAATATGGCTACACCTTC
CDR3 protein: CASSSLGFKYGYTF

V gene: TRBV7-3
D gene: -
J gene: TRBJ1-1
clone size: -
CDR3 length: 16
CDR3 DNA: TGTGCCAGCAGCCCGTATCCGATCAACATGAACACTGAAGCTTTCTTT
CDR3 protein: CASSPYPINMNTEAFF

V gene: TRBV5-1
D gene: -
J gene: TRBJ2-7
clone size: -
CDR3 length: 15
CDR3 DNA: TGCGCCAGCACTTCCGGGACAACAAACTCCTACGAGCAGTACTTC
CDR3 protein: CASTSGTTNSYEQYF

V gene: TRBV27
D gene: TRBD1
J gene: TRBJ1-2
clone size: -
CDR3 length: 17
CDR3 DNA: TGTGCCAGCCGAGAAGGGGGCAGGCCTCATAGAAACTATGGCTACACCTTC
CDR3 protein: CASREGGRPHRNYGYTF

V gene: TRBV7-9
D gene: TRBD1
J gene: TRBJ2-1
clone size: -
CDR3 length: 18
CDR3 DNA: TGTGCCAGCAGCTCCCCCGACAGGGTGATCCCAACCTACAATGAGCAGTTCTTC
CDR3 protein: CASSSPDRVIPTYNEQFF

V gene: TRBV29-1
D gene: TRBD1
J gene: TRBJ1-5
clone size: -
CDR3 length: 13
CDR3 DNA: TGCAGCGTCCGGGACAGCCGTCAATTGACCCAGCATTTT
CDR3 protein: CSVRDSRQLTQHF

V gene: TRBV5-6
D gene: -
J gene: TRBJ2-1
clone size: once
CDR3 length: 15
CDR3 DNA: TGTGCCAGCAGCTTGGCCGGCAGCTCCTACAATGAGCAGTTCTTC
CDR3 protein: CASSLAGSSYNEQFF

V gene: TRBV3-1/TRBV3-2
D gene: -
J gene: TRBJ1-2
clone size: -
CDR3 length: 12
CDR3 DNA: TGTGCCAGCACTCACAGGGAAGGCGGCTACACCTTC
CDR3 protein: CASTHREGGYTF

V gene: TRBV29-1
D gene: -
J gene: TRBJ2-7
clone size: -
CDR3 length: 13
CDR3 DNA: TGCAGCGTTGTAGTTCAGGGATCCTACGAGCAGTACTTC
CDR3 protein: CSVVVQGSYEQYF

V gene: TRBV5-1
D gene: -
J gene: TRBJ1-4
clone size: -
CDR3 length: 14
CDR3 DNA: TGCGCCAGCAGCCCGGGGTATCGGGATGAAAAACTGTTTTTT
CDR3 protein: CASSPGYRDEKLFF

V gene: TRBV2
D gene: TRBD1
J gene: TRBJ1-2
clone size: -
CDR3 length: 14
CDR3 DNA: TGTGCCAGCAGGGAGGACAGGGAAGGCTATGGCTACACCTTC
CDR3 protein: CASREDREGYGYTF